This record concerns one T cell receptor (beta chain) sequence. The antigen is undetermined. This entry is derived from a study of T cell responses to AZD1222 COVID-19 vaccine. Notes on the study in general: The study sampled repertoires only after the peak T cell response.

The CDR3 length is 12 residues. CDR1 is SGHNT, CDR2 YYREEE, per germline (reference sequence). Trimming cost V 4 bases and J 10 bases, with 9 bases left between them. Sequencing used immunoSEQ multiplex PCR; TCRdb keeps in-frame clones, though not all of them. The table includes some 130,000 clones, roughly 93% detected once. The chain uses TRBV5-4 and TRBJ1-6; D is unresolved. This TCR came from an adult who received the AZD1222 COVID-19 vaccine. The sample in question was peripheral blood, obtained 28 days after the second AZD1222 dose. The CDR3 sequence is CASSRARSPLHF. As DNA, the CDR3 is TGTGCCAGCAGCCGCGCGCGATCACCCCTCCACTTT.